The sequence of this T cell receptor (beta chain) was determined in a study of blood T cell repertoires in COVID-19 (dated by TCRdb to 2018 to 2020). Some background on the complete study: Samples covering the acute and convalescent phases of COVID-19 were provided by collaborators in the United States, Italy and Spain. The repertoires were released in a freely available public database intended as a resource for research on the immune response to SARS-CoV-2. The material from the prospective study consisted of cDNA or gDNA derived from T cells, B-cell-depleted T cells, or PBMCs. Nearly every sample came with metadata listing a de-identified subject ID, COVID-19 status, age in years and sex. Where available, HLA class I and class II types were taken from metadata supplied by the sample provider and were not determined by assay-based typing. The dataset comprised deeply sampled blood TCRbeta repertoires from subjects exposed to, actively infected with, or recovered from COVID-19. The samples were drawn from two sources: the first 160 participants of the ongoing ImmuneRACE study, and fewer than 1,500 subjects contributed by 6 global collaborators.

Whole blood was collected in K2EDTA tubes by collaborating institutions according to the institutions' own protocols. For TCRbeta analysis, collaborator samples were shipped as frozen whole blood, as isolated PBMCs, or as DNA extracted from either sample type. The V end gives up 1 base and the J end 7 bases, leaving 10 bases in the junction not matched to a gene. The CDR3 sequence holds 15 residues, the cysteine and phenylalanine included. The read is trimmed to its CDR3 DNA, 45 bases read in frame from base 1. The germline V gene specifies MNHNS as CDR1 and SASEGT as CDR2. What the study reported, not specific to this receptor: How much clinical and demographic metadata was included differed by source and by participant, and the metadata was provided uncurated.

The immunoSEQ Assay, a bias-controlled multiplex PCR, was used to amplify TCRbeta CDR3 regions from genomic DNA. The authors' pipeline ran thus. The number of nucleated cells in each sample was estimated from the amplification of reference gene primers within the assay. Sequence reads were collapsed and filtered to measure the absolute abundance of every unique TCRbeta CDR3 rearrangement. For each sample, productive Simpson clonality was calculated as the square root of Simpson's diversity index over productive rearrangements. Drawn from immuneACCESS, this table holds only the in-frame rearrangements with V and J called that TCRdb kept. Clones are partly lost; checked studies trace under half to an unresolved V gene and leave the rest unexplained. The DNA was the basis for D and trimming; V, J and clone size are from that table. The sample data list around 130,000 clones, and around four fifths of these were observed just once. Together, the top ten hold less than 5% of the sample.

This clone has only a few counts. Which antigen it targets is not known. No clone much larger than this one lies a single base away; base qualities are absent. This TCR derives from a woman older than 75 with acute or convalescent COVID-19. The chain links TRBV6-1 with TRBJ2-7; TRBD2 agrees with 7 junctional bases. The material sequenced was peripheral blood. The DNA is TGTGCCAGCAGTGAAGGACTAGCCATGTCTGAGGAGCAGTACTTC. The encoded protein is CASSEGLAMSEEQYF.